This T cell receptor (beta chain) was retrieved from a study of shared clonotypes between healthy human individuals. Study-level background: Per donor, CD8 memory used one plate, CD8 naive used two, CD4 memory used three and CD4 naive used three.

Overall study results and limits: Clonotypes that were shared across a handful of donors made up approximately 5% of naive CD4 clonotypes. A generally larger estimated richness was seen in naive subsets than in memory subsets.

A roughly 200 ng quantity of DNA, tens of thousands of T cell genomes, went into the sorted-subset replicate PCRs. Clones were read by immunoSEQ multiplex PCR, and TCRdb kept only the in-frame ones, dropping some. The sample includes 85,000 to 100,000 clones, 67% of them seen just once. With respect to this clone: Antigen: not known.

The sequence derives from a man aged 30 to 45 in good health. Sequencing was done on a sample of memory CD8+ T cells sorted from blood. The subset was: CD45RO+ cells pooled with CCR7-negative TemRA cells.

The chain's CDR3 is CASSPFVNPEQYF. Written as DNA, the CDR3 is TGTGCCAGCAGCCCCTTCGTGAACCCCGAGCAGTACTTC. The chain uses TRBV7-2 and TRBJ2-7; D is unclear. V lost 5 bases and J lost 6, with 14 bases in between. This CDR3 contains 13 residues. CDR1 is SGHTA and CDR2 is FQGNSA in the germline V gene.